This TCR beta chain was found in a study of regulatory T cells in long-lasting Graves disease (dated by TCRdb to the early 2020s). In the study overall: Persistent Graves' disease was defined as persistently positive TSH receptor autoantibodies together with antithyroid drug treatment for over 5 years. This study used TCR sequencing and RNA sequencing of peripheral blood to compare persistent Graves' disease patients against newly diagnosed Graves' disease patients. The study was registered as a clinical trial and conducted in China. TCR sequencing covered some 13 persistent and about 20 newly diagnosed Graves' disease patients, some 33 samples in total. Persistent Graves' disease patients in the clinical cohort had taken antithyroid drugs for roughly ten years on average.

The CDR3 numbers 15 residues from cysteine through phenylalanine. CDR3 DNA only is kept here, 45 bases in frame from base 1. At the junction V is shortened by 1 base and J by 5 bases; bases outside the gene matches: 6. The germline V gene encodes CDR1 SGHVS and CDR2 FNYEAQ. The protocol used for the library was multiplex PCR. Sequencing used an Illumina HiSeq 4000. TCR beta libraries were built with iRepertoire HTBI primers and Arm-PCR amplification of CDR3 regions. PCR products were gel purified before sequencing. Per the source publication's procedure: Gene usage analysis of CDR3 amino acid clonotypes used the 55 to 80 TRBV and 11 to 15 TRBJ segments found across samples. COPE and FqMerger were used to merge the filtered high-quality paired reads into contigs. BLAST was used to align contigs to IMGT TRBV, TRBD and TRBJ reference genes, and CDR3 was defined according to IMGT. Any clonotype with a frequency above 0.1% was counted as a highly expanded clone. Shannon entropy served as the measure of repertoire diversity, while the Gini coefficient captured V-J evenness. Clonotypes shared by more than one individual were considered public. In-frame beta chains were kept once TCRdb had trimmed the public reads at Q25 with fastp and called clones with MiXCR. CDR3 protein sequences are deduplicated, and each keeps its most common genes and DNA. TCRdb assigned the V and J calls; the authors' analysis was not used. In this sample the table shows about 420,000 distinct CDR3 sequences, 20% to 25% of which occur a single time. About a quarter of the sample belongs to the ten largest clones.

This clonotype was observed a few times. Its antigen has not been determined. Base qualities are missing; no much larger clone stands one base away. Taken with the paper, the label for time point translates to: persistent/refractory GD, antithyroid drugs over 5 years with positive TRAb. RNA was extracted from PBMCs in TRIzol for both TCR sequencing and RNA sequencing. The diagnosis of Graves' disease followed American Thyroid Association guidelines. Patients for the study were recruited at an endocrinology department in Xi'an, China. From each patient, approximately 9.9 milliliters of peripheral blood was collected into an EDTA anticoagulant tube. Ficoll Paque Plus density gradient separation was used to isolate PBMCs, and no further T cell sorting was done. An Agilent 2100 Bioanalyzer and agarose gel were used to check RNA quality, while a NanoDrop 2000 measured RNA concentration. The paper's findings and limits, for the study overall: Sequencing and analysis were restricted to the TCR beta chain. The small sample size was acknowledged by the authors as a limitation that may reduce accuracy. Patients with persistent disease shared more public clonotypes (fewer than 3,000) than newly diagnosed patients did (about 970). The study examined only peripheral blood because the primary lesion, thyroid tissue, could not be accessed. Lower TCR Shannon entropy and fewer highly expanded clones were observed in persistent Graves' disease patients than in newly diagnosed patients, which suggested clonal expansion. TRBV28, TRBJ1-2 and TRBJ2-5 were preferentially used in persistent disease, while TRBV20-1 and TRBJ2-1 were favored in newly diagnosed disease.

The rearrangement joined TRBV7-6 to TRBJ2-7, and 9 junction bases match TRBD2. This specimen was peripheral blood mononuclear cells (PBMCs), taken when the disease was refractory, from a patient treated with antithyroid drugs. This clonotype was sampled from a female donor with Graves disease. The sequenced DNA: TGTGCCAGCAGCTTAGGCGCGGGAGGGCTGAACGAGCAGTACTTC. It codes for CASSLGAGGLNEQYF.